These 30 T cell receptor beta chains came from one sample sequenced in a study of blood T cell repertoires in COVID-19. Data came from immunoSEQ multiplex PCR; TCRdb stores just in-frame clones and leaves some out. This table has some 16,000 clones, approximately 90% appearing once. The sequencing input was peripheral blood. The receptors were gathered from an elderly man with acute or convalescent COVID-19.

V is TRBV7-9 and J is TRBJ2-7; 15 positions match TRBD2. This CDR3 is built from 17 residues. With V trimmed by 5 bases and J by 0 bases, 5 bases remained unmatched. Germline CDR1 and CDR2: SEHNR and FQNEAQ (reference sequence). The CDR3 is CASSPGLAGGYSYEQYF. The CDR3 DNA reads as TGTGCCAGCAGCCCCGGACTAGCGGGGGGGTACTCCTACGAGCAGTACTTC.

Note on this clone: At one end, the junction sequence differs from germline, possibly due to a read error. This chain uses TRBV6-1 with TRBJ1-4; weak D call: TRBD1 (5 bases). Germline V gene lookup returns CDR1 MNHNS and CDR2 SASEGT. The CDR3 consists of 15 residues. The CDR3 region is CASGDRVAGGEKLFF. CDR3 DNA: TGTGCCAGCGGTGACAGAGTGGCGGGGGGTGAAAAACTGTTTTTT.

The chain links TRBV9 to TRBJ2-1, with D possibly being TRBD2 (6 bases). The CDR3 runs 16 residues. Germline V gene lookup returns CDR1 SGDLS and CDR2 YYNGEE. V lost 3 bases and J 10 bases, leaving 23 bases between the germline ends. The CDR3 reads CASSAAPGLSRGEQFF. CDR3 bases: TGTGCCAGCAGCGCGGCTCCGGGACTCTCCAGAGGGGAGCAGTTCTTC.

CDR3 protein: CASRSDRVNTGELFF. The CDR3 region has the DNA TGTGCCAGCAGATCGGACAGGGTGAACACCGGGGAGCTGTTTTTT. V is TRBV6-5 and J is TRBJ2-2; 8 bases align to TRBD1. The CDR3 sequence is 15 residues long. V shed 6 bases, J shed 1 base, and the junction held 4 bases outside the gene matches. CDR1 and CDR2 (germline): MNHEY, SVGAGI.

This chain links TRBV4-1 with TRBJ2-1; TRBD1 is a possible D gene (6 bases). V lost 4 bases to trimming and J lost 15 bases, with 19 bases between them. This CDR3 comprises 13 residues. Germline loops: CDR1 MGHRA, CDR2 YSYEKL. CDR3 DNA sequence: TGCGCCAGCAGCCCCCCGGTTCGAGACAGGCTGTTCTTC. This translates into CASSPPVRDRLFF.

This chain joins TRBV18 and TRBJ1-2; D is undetermined. Trimming stripped 6 bases from V and 2 bases from J, with 13 bases between. The CDR3 loop spans 14 amino acids. Germline V gene sequence: CDR1 KGHSH, CDR2 LQKENI. The CDR3 nucleotides read TGTGCCAGCTCCGGAGAGGTTAGGAACTATGGCTACACCTTC. This sequence encodes CASSGEVRNYGYTF. The full variable domain, in which reference TRBV18 and TRBJ1-2 provide the parts outside the CDR3, is NAGVMQNPRHLVRRRGQEARLRCSPMKGHSHVYWYRQLPEEGLKFMVYLQKENIIDESGMPKERFSAEFPKEGPSILRIQQVVRGDSAAYFCASSGEVRNYGYTFGSGTRLTVV.

This clone was observed once. The gene calls are TRBV30 and TRBJ1-5, with D perhaps matching TRBD1 (5 bases). The germline gives CDR1 GTSNPN, CDR2 SVGIG (reference sequence). V dropped 0 bases and J dropped 0 bases, with 12 bases sitting between them. There are 16 residues in the CDR3. DNA for the CDR3: TGTGCCTGGAGTGTACTCGGGGGATATAGCAATCAGCCCCAGCATTTT. Translation: CAWSVLGGYSNQPQHF.

This chain uses TRBV29-1 with TRBJ2-7; weak D call: TRBD1 (5 bases). CDR1 and CDR2 from the germline V gene are SQVTM and ANQGSEA. The CDR3 totals 12 residues. V gave up 6 bases and J gave up 4 bases, with 13 bases separating them. In DNA form, the CDR3 reads TGCAGCGTAAGCGACAGCTTATACGAGCAGTACTTC. This codes for CSVSDSLYEQYF.

The V and J genes are TRBV6-5 and TRBJ2-1; 8 bases line up with TRBD2. Trimming removed 0 bases from V and 7 bases from J; junction bases left unmatched: 8. Germline V gene sequence: CDR1 MNHEY, CDR2 SVGAGI. This CDR3 has 16 residues. This CDR3 is CASSYSPGSGGNEQFF. The CDR3 bases are TGTGCCAGCAGTTACTCCCCGGGGAGCGGGGGAAATGAGCAGTTCTTC.

The V gene is TRBV5-5, the J gene TRBJ2-2, with a possible D match to TRBD2 (7 bases). The CDR3 has 16 residues. CDR1 and CDR2 (germline): SGHKS, YYEKEE (reference sequence). V lost 0 bases, J lost 7 bases, and 16 bases lay in between. This CDR3 reads CASSLALGGQGGELFF. The DNA for the CDR3 is TGTGCCAGCAGCTTGGCCCTCGGGGGGCAGGGCGGGGAGCTGTTTTTT. Together with reference TRBV5-5 and TRBJ2-2, the CDR3 gives the full variable domain: DAGVTQSPTHLIKTRGQQVTLRCSPISGHKSVSWYQQVLGQGPQFIFQYYEKEERGRGNFPDRFSARQFPNYSSELNVNALLLGDSALYLCASSLALGGQGGELFFGEGSRLTVL.

This sequence joins TRBV12-5 and TRBJ2-1; D might be TRBD2 (5 bases). CDR1 is LGHNT and CDR2 is FRNRAP in the germline V gene. The CDR3 is made up of 16 amino acids. V was trimmed by 0 bases and J by 15 bases, leaving 24 bases between them. The CDR3 region is CASGLVVGPPGKKWFF. The DNA for the CDR3 is TGTGCTAGTGGTTTGGTTGTTGGCCCCCCGGGAAAAAAGTGGTTCTTC.

This clone was seen only once. The chain has TRBV5-4 and TRBJ2-3; 7 bases fit TRBD1. V lost 2 bases to trimming and J lost 6 bases; unmatched junction nucleotides: 9. Germline V CDR1 and CDR2: SGHNT, YYREEE (reference sequence). The CDR3 is made up of 15 amino acids. This CDR3 reads CASSLAGTALDTQYF. The CDR3 region has the DNA TGTGCCAGCAGCTTAGCCGGGACAGCATTGGATACGCAGTATTTT.

The V gene is TRBV12-3 or TRBV12-4, the J gene TRBJ1-2; 8 bases are shared with TRBD1. Losses at the gene ends were 5 bases for V and 5 bases for J; bases not matched to a gene: 4. This CDR3 has 13 amino acids. The CDR3 bases are TGTGCCAGCAGTCCAGGGGGCCCTTATGGCTACACCTTC. As protein: CASSPGGPYGYTF.

The rearrangement uses TRBV5-5 and TRBJ2-7; D not resolved. Deletions cut 4 bases from V and 1 base from J, with 12 bases between. The CDR3 extends over 14 amino acids. CDR1 and CDR2 from the germline V gene are SGHKS and YYEKEE (reference sequence). Here the CDR3 DNA reads TGTGCCAGCAGCCCCCTGACAACTTCCTACGAGCAGTACTTC. Encoded protein: CASSPLTTSYEQYF.

J is TRBJ2-7 and V is TRBV7-8; D possibly corresponds to TRBD1 (5 bases). Germline lookup yields CDR1 SGHVS and CDR2 FQNEAQ. V was cut by 3 bases and J by 0 bases, with 9 bases left in between. The length of the CDR3 is 14 residues. DNA for the CDR3: TGTGCCAGCAGCTTGACAGACAACTCCTACGAGCAGTACTTC. Protein product: CASSLTDNSYEQYF.

This chain joins TRBV3-1 (or the pseudogene TRBV3-2) and TRBJ1-1, with D tentatively TRBD1 (6 bases). Trimming left V 0 bases short and J 7 bases short, with 18 bases between. The V gene's germline CDR1 is LGHDT and CDR2 YNNKEL (reference sequence). This CDR3 is 16 amino acids long. CDR3 coding DNA: TGTGCCAGCAGCCAAGAAGGGGGTCCGAAGGAGGATGAAGCTTTCTTT. It is translated as CASSQEGGPKEDEAFF.

The rearrangement joins TRBV6-5 to TRBJ2-3; 9 nucleotides match TRBD2. V was pared by 5 bases and J by 2 bases, with 2 bases of the junction left unmatched. The CDR3 extends over 14 amino acids. Germline V gives CDR1 MNHEY, CDR2 SVGAGI. The CDR3 sequence is CASSRGGDTDTQYF. CDR3 nucleotides: TGTGCCAGCAGTCGCGGGGGGGACACAGATACGCAGTATTTT.

V is TRBV11-2 and J is TRBJ2-3; D perhaps matches TRBD1 (5 bases). The germline V and J ends were trimmed by 0 bases and 5 bases, with 9 bases remaining between them. The germline CDR1 and CDR2 sequences are SGHAT and FQNNGV. The CDR3 loop spans 14 amino acids. CDR3 sequence (DNA): TGTGCCAGCAGCTTAGATCCCAGGGTAGATACGCAGTATTTT. Translated, it gives CASSLDPRVDTQYF.

This chain connects TRBV28 to TRBJ1-3; D might be TRBD1 (5 bases). Trimming took 6 bases from V and 0 from J, leaving 6 bases between them. This CDR3 contains 13 residues. CDR1 is MDHEN and CDR2 is SYDVKM in the germline V gene. The CDR3 region is CASSRASGNTIYF. In DNA, the CDR3 is TGTGCCAGCAGCAGGGCCTCTGGAAACACCATATATTTT. Full variable domain (missing parts from reference TRBV28 and TRBJ1-3): DVKVTQSSRYLVKRTGEKVFLECVQDMDHENMFWYRQDPGLGLRLIYFSYDVKMKEKGDIPEGYSVSREKKERFSLILESASTNQTSMYLCASSRASGNTIYFGEGSWLTVV.

CDR3 coding DNA: TGCAGTTTCAAGGGGAATGAGCAGTTCTTC. Protein sequence: CSFKGNEQFF. The chain carries TRBV20-1 and TRBJ2-1, with D perhaps matching TRBD1 (5 bases). The CDR3 length is 10 residues. The germline V gene encodes CDR1 DFQATT and CDR2 SNEGSKA (reference sequence). The V end was cut by 8 bases, the J end by 7 bases, with 9 bases between.

The V gene is TRBV19, the J gene TRBJ1-6; TRBD1 matches at 9 bases. V gave up 2 bases and J gave up 9 bases; unmatched junction bases: 5. The CDR3 is 15 residues long. Germline CDR1 and CDR2: LNHDA and SQIVND (reference sequence). The CDR3 DNA reads TGTGCCAGTAGTATACGGGACAGGGTAACTTCACCCCTCCACTTT. Protein product: CASSIRDRVTSPLHF. Using reference TRBV19 and TRBJ1-6 for the parts outside the CDR3, the full variable domain is DGGITQSPKYLFRKEGQNVTLSCEQNLNHDAMYWYRQDPGQGLRLIYYSQIVNDFQKGDIAEGYSVSREKKESFPLTVTSAQKNPTAFYLCASSIRDRVTSPLHFGNGTRLTVT.

The chain recombines TRBV12-5 with TRBJ1-2; TRBD1 agrees at 9 bases. The germline CDR1 and CDR2 sequences are LGHNT and FRNRAP. The trim removed 4 bases at V and 0 bases at J, leaving 3 bases unmatched. CDR3 length: 15 residues. The CDR3 is CASGSRDRANYGYTF. DNA for the CDR3: TGTGCTAGTGGTTCCCGGGACAGGGCTAACTATGGCTACACCTTC.

J is TRBJ2-7 and V is TRBV7-2; the match to TRBD2 covers 8 bases. Germline-derived CDR1 and CDR2 are SGHTA and FQGNSA. V gave up 10 bases and J gave up 6 bases; unmatched junction bases: 14. There are 14 residues in the CDR3. The CDR3 sequence: CATQPVAGLGEQYF. CDR3 coding DNA: TGTGCCACCCAGCCAGTAGCGGGGCTAGGCGAGCAGTACTTC.

V gene TRBV27 combines with J gene TRBJ2-5; TRBD1 might be the D (5 bases). Looked up from germline, CDR1 is MNHEY and CDR2 is SMNVEV (reference sequence). CDR3 length equals 14 residues. Trimming cost V 5 bases and J 0 bases, with 10 bases left between them. CDR3 sequence reads: CASSRPGYQETQYF. In nucleotides, the CDR3 is TGTGCCAGCAGTCGACCAGGGTACCAAGAGACCCAGTACTTC.

This rearrangement joins TRBV7-9 to TRBJ1-1; TRBD1 matches at 7 bases. With V trimmed by 1 base and J by 2 bases, 1 base remained unmatched. This CDR3 comprises 14 residues. Germline CDR1 and CDR2: SEHNR and FQNEAQ (reference sequence). DNA for the CDR3: TGTGCCAGCAGCTTAGGGGACAGAAACACTGAAGCTTTCTTT. Translating gives CASSLGDRNTEAFF.

The chain couples TRBV7-2 to TRBJ2-4, with a tentative D call TRBD1 (5 bases). Germline CDR1 reads SGHTA; CDR2 reads FQGNSA. Trimming shortened V by 5 bases and J by 10 bases, and 12 bases separated the two germline ends. The CDR3 loop spans 12 amino acids. The CDR3 bases are TGTGCCAGCAGCCGGAATCGACAGATTCAGTACTTC. Translation: CASSRNRQIQYF.

This chain uses TRBV18 with TRBJ1-1; a weak D match, TRBD1 (5 bases). CDR3 length equals 12 residues. In germline, CDR1 is KGHSH, CDR2 LQKENI. With 1 base removed from V and 11 bases from J, the gap between germline ends came to 11 bases. The CDR3 DNA sequence: TGTGCCAGCTCACCACGGGCGGGGCGTGCTTTCTTT. Its translation is CASSPRAGRAFF.

CDR3 nucleotides: TGCGCCAGCAGCCATCCAAGACAGGGGAAAAATAATGGCTACACCTTC. It yields the protein CASSHPRQGKNNGYTF. V usage is TRBV4-1 and J usage is TRBJ1-2; 8 nucleotides align to TRBD1. Germline V CDR1 and CDR2: MGHRA, YSYEKL. V lost 3 bases and J lost 6; bases outside the gene matches: 12. The CDR3 runs to 16 residues.

This chain uses TRBV30 with TRBJ1-1; TRBD1 matches 7 bases. CDR1 GTSNPN and CDR2 SVGIG come from the germline V gene (reference sequence). The V and J ends lost 2 bases and 1 base, in that order; junction bases with no gene match: 1. This CDR3 spans 13 amino acids. The CDR3 spells CAWSKGANTEAFF. CDR3 bases: TGTGCCTGGAGTAAGGGGGCGAACACTGAAGCTTTCTTT.

V is TRBV5-1 and J is TRBJ1-4; the match to TRBD1 covers 7 bases. V lost 0 bases and J lost 4; bases outside the gene matches: 3. Per germline, CDR1 SGHRS and CDR2 YFSETQ. The length of the CDR3 is 15 residues. CDR3 in amino acids: CASSLAGQLNEKLFF. For the CDR3, the DNA is TGCGCCAGCAGCTTGGCGGGACAGCTTAATGAAAAACTGTTTTTT.